A single sample is the source of the 4 T cell receptor beta chains below, sequenced in a study of cytomegalovirus exposure and HLA in healthy donors. Primers included in the PCR were 60 Vbeta and 13 Jbeta primers. The repertoire was sequenced with immunoSEQ multiplex PCR; TCRdb's copy has only in-frame clones and lacks some. Recorded for this sample: 91,000 or so clones. The material sequenced was PBMCs. Source of these receptors: a woman aged 25 to 39 in good health and CMV-seronegative.

V gene TRBV28 combines with J gene TRBJ2-5, with 10 bases aligning to TRBD2. The ends lost 5 bases at V and 3 bases at J; junction bases unmatched: 9. This CDR3 is built from 16 residues. The V gene's germline CDR1 is MDHEN and CDR2 SYDVKM. This chain's CDR3 is CASSRASGGGEETQYF. The CDR3 coding sequence is TGTGCCAGCAGTCGGGCTAGCGGGGGAGGCGAAGAGACCCAGTACTTC.

This chain joins TRBV4-1 and TRBJ2-3; TRBD2 agrees at 10 bases. The CDR3 consists of 15 residues. CDR1 and CDR2 (germline): MGHRA, YSYEKL. Trimming took 5 bases from V and 1 from J; bases not matched to a gene: 3. CDR3 nucleotides: TGCGCCAGCAGCTACGGGACTAGCGGCACAGATACGCAGTATTTT. Amino acid sequence: CASSYGTSGTDTQYF.

The chain carries TRBV7-6 and TRBJ1-1, with 9 bases matching TRBD1. The germline V gene encodes CDR1 SGHVS and CDR2 FNYEAQ. Germline trimming cut 5 bases from V and 3 bases from J; bases unmatched to any gene: 4. The CDR3 is 14 residues long. CDR3 region: CASSLQGADTEAFF. CDR3 DNA: TGTGCCAGCAGCCTACAGGGGGCCGACACTGAAGCTTTCTTT.

This chain connects TRBV27 to TRBJ2-1, with 12 bases matching TRBD2. CDR1 MNHEY and CDR2 SMNVEV come from the germline V gene (reference sequence). The trim removed 6 bases at V and 7 bases at J, leaving 4 bases unmatched. The length of the CDR3 is 14 residues. As DNA, the CDR3 is TGTGCCAGCAGAGCGACTAGCGGGAGTAATGAGCAGTTCTTC. This encodes CASRATSGSNEQFF.